The clone carrying this T cell receptor beta chain was detected a few times. Reverse transcribing all isolated RNA meant expressed TCRB transcripts were sequenced. Assay: immunoSEQ multiplex PCR; the TCRdb copy retains only in-frame clones and omits some. Here the sample spans around 280,000 clones, approximately 8.1% being singletons. The data originate from a study of beta chain features in type 1 diabetes. V lost 3 bases and J 3 bases, leaving 3 bases between the germline ends. The V gene's germline CDR1 is MNHEY and CDR2 SMNVEV (reference sequence). There are 13 residues in the CDR3. This rearrangement joins TRBV27 to TRBJ2-6; D gene uncertain. Sequenced material: central memory CD4+ T cells from blood. The receptor's source is a young woman in good health. CDR3 sequence reads: CASSFGGANVLTF. In DNA form, the CDR3 reads TGTGCCAGCAGTTTCGGTGGGGCCAACGTCCTGACTTTC.